What follows are 17 T cell receptor beta chains derived from one specimen sequenced in a study of blood T cell repertoires in COVID-19. Assay: immunoSEQ multiplex PCR; the TCRdb copy retains only in-frame clones and omits some. The profile shows 260,000 or so clones, approximately 91% of them singletons. Sequenced sample: peripheral blood. The receptors originated from a human donor in a cohort sampled during active COVID-19.

The chain has TRBV7-9 and TRBJ2-7, with TRBD2 matching over 7 bases. The CDR3 has 15 amino acids. After removal of 5 bases from V and 4 bases from J, the junction contained 11 bases not matched to a gene. CDR1 is SEHNR and CDR2 is FQNEAQ in the germline V gene (reference sequence). CDR3 region: CASSPYGGGFYEQYF. The CDR3 coding sequence is TGTGCCAGCAGCCCCTATGGCGGGGGTTTTTACGAGCAGTACTTC. The complete variable domain, with remaining parts taken from reference TRBV7-9 and TRBJ2-7, reads DTGVSQNPRHKITKRGQNVTFRCDPISEHNRLYWYRQTLGQGPEFLTYFQNEAQLEKSRLLSDRFSAERPKGSFSTLEIQRTEQGDSAMYLCASSPYGGGFYEQYFGPGTRLTVT.

The chain's CDR3 is CASSPPGGAALHF. The CDR3 nucleotides are TGTGCCAGCAGCCCCCCGGGTGGGGCGGCCCTCCACTTT. The chain recombines TRBV7-9 with TRBJ1-6; a weak D match, TRBD1 (5 bases). This CDR3 has 13 amino acids. Trimming removed 5 bases from V and 14 bases from J, with 16 bases in between. CDR1 and CDR2 from the germline V gene are SEHNR and FQNEAQ (reference sequence).

The rearrangement joins TRBV12-3 or TRBV12-4 to TRBJ1-4; tentatively, D is TRBD1 (6 bases). Trimming took 5 bases from V and 12 from J, leaving 16 bases between them. The CDR3 contains 13 residues. The DNA for the CDR3 is TGTGCCAGCAGTGATAAAGGGGGTTCTGAACTGTTTTTT. It translates to CASSDKGGSELFF.

The chain joins TRBV19 to TRBJ2-3, with D possibly matching TRBD1 (6 bases). The CDR3 covers 15 residues. V lost 6 bases, J lost 0 bases, and 13 bases lay in between. Looked up from germline, CDR1 is LNHDA and CDR2 is SQIVND (reference sequence). CDR3 coding DNA: TGTGCCAGTAGAAGACAGGCTCTGAGCACAGATACGCAGTATTTT. This encodes CASRRQALSTDTQYF.

This chain joins TRBV30 and TRBJ2-2, with 7 nucleotides matching TRBD2. J gave up 4 bases and V 2 bases, and 4 bases lay outside the gene matches. This CDR3 has 14 residues. The germline V gene has CDR1 GTSNPN and CDR2 SVGIG (reference sequence). DNA of the CDR3: TGTGCCTGGAGTTCCGGGGGGATCACCGGGGAGCTGTTTTTT. Its translation is CAWSSGGITGELFF.

The CDR3 here is CASSQDSQRGPSSYEQYF. CDR3 coding DNA: TGCGCCAGCAGCCAAGATAGCCAGCGGGGGCCGTCCTCCTACGAGCAGTACTTC. V gene TRBV4-3 combines with J gene TRBJ2-7; TRBD2 matches at 8 bases. Germline loops: CDR1 LGHNA, CDR2 YSLEER. After removal of 0 bases from V and 0 bases from J, the junction contained 10 bases not matched to a gene. This CDR3 has 18 residues.

The genes are TRBV7-9 and TRBJ2-7, with 9 bases matching TRBD1. CDR1 SEHNR and CDR2 FQNEAQ come from the germline V gene (reference sequence). The CDR3 runs to 15 residues. Germline trimming cut 2 bases from V and 4 bases from J; bases unmatched to any gene: 6. The CDR3 bases are TGTGCCAGCAGCTTACCCCGGACAGGGGAATACGAGCAGTACTTC. Amino acids: CASSLPRTGEYEQYF.

The chain joins TRBV21-1 to TRBJ2-7; the DNA was not used to check the table's D call, TRBD1. TRBV21-1 is deemed a pseudogene. The CDR3 covers 15 residues. The CDR3 sequence: CASSKAIGTAYEQYF. The CDR3 DNA reads as TGTGCCAGCAGCAAAGCCATCGGGACAGCATACGAGCAGTACTTC.

The chain links TRBV25-1 to TRBJ2-3; the D gene is possibly TRBD1 (6 bases). This CDR3 comprises 14 residues. Germline V gene data show CDR1 as MGHDK and CDR2 as SYGVNS. V lost 4 bases and J lost 3, with 11 bases in between. For the CDR3, the DNA is TGTGCCAGCAGTGTTGCAGGGGAAACAGATACGCAGTATTTT. Translated, it gives CASSVAGETDTQYF.

CDR3 nucleotides: TGTGCCAGCAGCGTAGCCGGGACTGCGACCTACGAGCAGTACTTC. Its protein is CASSVAGTATYEQYF. The gene calls are TRBV9 and TRBJ2-7; D perhaps matches TRBD2 (6 bases). Germline values: CDR1 SGDLS, CDR2 YYNGEE. Trimming removed 0 bases from V and 2 bases from J, with 12 bases in between. This CDR3 comprises 15 residues.

The chain combines TRBV7-2 with TRBJ2-3; D might be TRBD1 (5 bases). Trimming removed 4 bases at V and 2 bases at J, with 7 bases between. CDR3 length: 13 residues. Germline CDR1 and CDR2: SGHTA and FQGNSA. This CDR3 is CASSSRVTDTQYF. For the CDR3, the DNA is TGTGCCAGCAGCTCCAGGGTCACAGATACGCAGTATTTT.

V is TRBV6-5 and J is TRBJ1-1; tentative D call: TRBD1 (6 bases). CDR1 is MNHEY, CDR2 SVGAGI, per germline. The CDR3 is made up of 14 amino acids. The germline V and J ends were trimmed by 5 bases and 0 bases, with 10 bases remaining between them. The CDR3 protein is CASSRTEVNTEAFF. The CDR3 DNA reads as TGTGCCAGCAGTCGGACAGAAGTGAACACTGAAGCTTTCTTT.

A single count supports this clone. The chain links TRBV27 to TRBJ2-7; 10 bases fit TRBD2. The CDR3 spans 14 residues. Germline loops: CDR1 MNHEY, CDR2 SMNVEV (reference sequence). V was clipped by 5 bases and J by 0 bases; unmatched bases: 1. The CDR3 protein is CASSIAGGSYEQYF. CDR3 coding DNA: TGTGCCAGCAGTATAGCGGGGGGCTCCTACGAGCAGTACTTC.

V is TRBV9 and J is TRBJ1-5; 7 positions match TRBD1. The J segment lost 4 bases and the V segment lost 2 bases, leaving 3 bases of the junction unmatched. There are 14 residues in the CDR3. From germline, CDR1 is SGDLS and CDR2 YYNGEE. This CDR3 reads CASSVTGANQPQHF. CDR3 nucleotide sequence: TGTGCCAGCAGCGTCACAGGGGCGAATCAGCCCCAGCATTTT.

The V call is TRBV6-1, the J call TRBJ1-5; weak D call: TRBD1 (5 bases). Germline CDR1 reads MNHNS; CDR2 reads SASEGT. With 0 bases removed from V and 0 bases from J, the gap between germline ends came to 12 bases. The CDR3 has 17 amino acids. This CDR3 reads CASSEAARANSNQPQHF. CDR3 DNA: TGTGCCAGCAGTGAAGCAGCCAGGGCTAATAGCAATCAGCCCCAGCATTTT.

In its sample, this clone was seen a few times. The CDR3 protein is CASSAGTGAYEQYF. The CDR3 DNA reads TGTGCCAGCAGCGCCGGGACAGGGGCATACGAGCAGTACTTC. The chain recombines TRBV5-4 with TRBJ2-7, with TRBD1 matching over 10 bases. The CDR3 is made up of 14 amino acids. CDR1 and CDR2 (germline): SGHNT, YYREEE (reference sequence). After removal of 4 bases from V and 4 bases from J, the junction contained 5 bases not matched to a gene.

This clone occurred a few times. The genes are TRBV14 and TRBJ2-7; no firm D call. Trimming removed 7 bases at V and 2 bases at J, with 15 bases between. This CDR3 is 14 amino acids long. Germline values: CDR1 SGHDN, CDR2 FVKESK. DNA of the CDR3: TGTGCCAGCACCCGCACCGGCAGGACCTACGAGCAGTACTTC. This encodes CASTRTGRTYEQYF.